The sequence of this T cell receptor beta chain was determined in a study of spatial heterogeneity in lung cancer. The study's findings and limits: Tumor mutation counts were tracked by expanded intratumoral alpha and beta TCR counts.

TCRdb re-derived calls from the 5' RACE reads in MiXCR, one entry per CDR3 protein. This sample has tens of thousands of distinct CDR3 sequences, with under 7.5% found just once. This clonotype was found many times. Its antigen is still unknown. Time point defined: sample taken at primary tumor resection. The receptor was derived from a male donor with early-stage non-small cell lung cancer. This specimen was lung tumor tissue, taken at surgery.

The CDR3 DNA follows: TGTGCCATCAGTACCCCGGGACAGGAAGGGGAGACCCAGTACTTC. It is translated as CAISTPGQEGETQYF. The rearrangement uses TRBV10-3 and TRBJ2-5, with TRBD1 matching over 8 bases. The CDR3 is made up of 15 amino acids. CDR1 is ENHRY, CDR2 SYGVKD, per germline. Trimming removed 5 bases from V and 5 bases from J; junction bases left unmatched: 10.